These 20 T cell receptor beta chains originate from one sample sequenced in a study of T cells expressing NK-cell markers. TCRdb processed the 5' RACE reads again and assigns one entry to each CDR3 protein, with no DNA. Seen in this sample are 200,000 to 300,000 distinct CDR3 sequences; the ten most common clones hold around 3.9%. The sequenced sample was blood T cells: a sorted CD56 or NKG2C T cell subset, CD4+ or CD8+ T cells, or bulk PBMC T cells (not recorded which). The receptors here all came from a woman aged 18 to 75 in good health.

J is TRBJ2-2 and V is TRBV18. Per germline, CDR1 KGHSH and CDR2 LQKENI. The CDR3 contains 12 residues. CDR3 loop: CASSPGHGELFF.

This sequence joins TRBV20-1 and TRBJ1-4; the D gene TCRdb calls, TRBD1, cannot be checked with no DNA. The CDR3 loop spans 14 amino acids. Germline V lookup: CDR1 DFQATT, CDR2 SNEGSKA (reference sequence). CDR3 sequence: CSADPQGVGEKLFF.

The CDR3 protein is CASSPPRDNEQFF. The V call is TRBV5-1, the J call TRBJ2-1; TCRdb picks TRBD1, but there is no DNA to check that call. Per germline, CDR1 SGHRS and CDR2 YFSETQ. CDR3 length equals 13 residues.

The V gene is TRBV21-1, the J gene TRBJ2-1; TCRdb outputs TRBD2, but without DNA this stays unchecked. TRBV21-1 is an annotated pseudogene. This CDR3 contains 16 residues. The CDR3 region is CASVPCSGRPYNEQFF.

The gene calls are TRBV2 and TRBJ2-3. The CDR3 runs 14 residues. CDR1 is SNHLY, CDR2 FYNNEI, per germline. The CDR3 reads CASFESSRSDTQYF.

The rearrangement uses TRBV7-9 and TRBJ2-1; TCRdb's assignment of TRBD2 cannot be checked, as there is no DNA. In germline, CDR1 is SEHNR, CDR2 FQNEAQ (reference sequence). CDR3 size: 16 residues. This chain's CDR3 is CASSRLAGGSYNEQFF.

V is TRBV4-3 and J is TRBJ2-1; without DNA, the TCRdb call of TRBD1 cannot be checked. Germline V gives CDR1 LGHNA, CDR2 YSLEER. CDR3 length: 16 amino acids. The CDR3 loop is CASSQDLGGAYNEQFF.

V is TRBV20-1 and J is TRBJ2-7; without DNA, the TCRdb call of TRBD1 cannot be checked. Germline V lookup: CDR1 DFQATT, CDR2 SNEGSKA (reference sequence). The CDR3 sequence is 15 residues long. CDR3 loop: CSARDKRGPGDEQYF.

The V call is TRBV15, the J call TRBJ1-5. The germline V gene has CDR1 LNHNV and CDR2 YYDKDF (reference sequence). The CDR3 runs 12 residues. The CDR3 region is CATSRDSQPQHF.

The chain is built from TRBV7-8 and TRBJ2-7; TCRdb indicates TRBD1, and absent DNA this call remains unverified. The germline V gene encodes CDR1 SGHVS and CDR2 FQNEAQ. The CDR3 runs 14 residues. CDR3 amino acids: CASSVQGNVYEQYF.

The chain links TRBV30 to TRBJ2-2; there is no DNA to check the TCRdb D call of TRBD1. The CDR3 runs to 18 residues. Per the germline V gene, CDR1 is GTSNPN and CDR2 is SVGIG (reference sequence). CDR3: CAWSKGQGARKSTGELFF.

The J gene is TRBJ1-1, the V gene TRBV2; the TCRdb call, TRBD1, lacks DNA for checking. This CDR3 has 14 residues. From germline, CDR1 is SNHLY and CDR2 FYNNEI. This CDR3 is CASSGDRGNTEAFF.

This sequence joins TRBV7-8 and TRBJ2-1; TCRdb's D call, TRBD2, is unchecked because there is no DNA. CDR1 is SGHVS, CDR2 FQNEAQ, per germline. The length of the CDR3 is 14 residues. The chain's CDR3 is CASSFPGLADKQFF.

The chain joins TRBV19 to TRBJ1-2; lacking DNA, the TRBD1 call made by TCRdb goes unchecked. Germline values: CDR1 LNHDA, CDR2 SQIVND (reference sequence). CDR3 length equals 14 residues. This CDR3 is CASSRDRVDYGYTF.

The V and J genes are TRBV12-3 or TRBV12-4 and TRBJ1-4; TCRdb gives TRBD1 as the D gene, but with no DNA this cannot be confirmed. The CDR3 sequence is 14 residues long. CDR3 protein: CASGKQGSNEKLFF.

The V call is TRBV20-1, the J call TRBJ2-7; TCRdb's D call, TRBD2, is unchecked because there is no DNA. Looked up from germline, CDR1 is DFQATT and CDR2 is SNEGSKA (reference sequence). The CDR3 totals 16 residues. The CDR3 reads CSAPRSSGRFSYEQYF.

CDR3 sequence: CASSVDRGRGYTF. The V gene is TRBV9, the J gene TRBJ1-2; the TRBD1 assignment by TCRdb is unverifiable without DNA. Germline CDR1 and CDR2: SGDLS and YYNGEE. CDR3 length: 13 residues.

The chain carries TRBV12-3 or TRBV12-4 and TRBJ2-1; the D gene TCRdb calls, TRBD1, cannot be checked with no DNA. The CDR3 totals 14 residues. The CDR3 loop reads CASSPQGTSNEQFF.

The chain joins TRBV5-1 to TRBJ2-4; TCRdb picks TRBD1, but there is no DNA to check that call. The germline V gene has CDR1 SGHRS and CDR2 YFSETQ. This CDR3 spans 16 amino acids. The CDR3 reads CASSLGVAPGANIQYF. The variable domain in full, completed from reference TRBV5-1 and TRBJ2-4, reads KAGVTQTPRYLIKTRGQQVTLSCSPISGHRSVSWYQQTPGQGLQFLFEYFSETQRNKGNFPGRFSGRQFSNSRSEMNVSTLELGDSALYLCASSLGVAPGANIQYFGAGTRLSVL.

The CDR3 spells CASSSGTGSFSYNSPLHF. This rearrangement joins TRBV12-3 or TRBV12-4 to TRBJ1-6; TCRdb gives TRBD1 as the D gene, but with no DNA this cannot be confirmed. The CDR3 is 18 residues long.